The 31 T cell receptor beta chains below were found in one sample sequenced in a study of cytomegalovirus exposure and HLA in healthy donors. Amplification used 60 Vbeta primers and 13 Jbeta primers. Clones were read by immunoSEQ multiplex PCR, and TCRdb kept only the in-frame ones, dropping some. The table shows some 99,000 clones, with 76% occurring only once. Sequenced material: PBMCs. The receptors here all came from a woman in her 50s in good health and CMV-seropositive.

The CDR3 DNA sequence: TGTGCCAGCAGTGGACAGGGCGGCTACAATGAGCAGTTCTTC. It codes for CASSGQGGYNEQFF. The chain is built from TRBV2 and TRBJ2-1, with TRBD1 identical over 7 bases. V dropped 4 bases and J dropped 3; count of bases not matched to a gene: 3. Germline CDR1 reads SNHLY; CDR2 reads FYNNEI. The CDR3 runs 14 residues.

The chain employs TRBV27 and TRBJ2-7; D may be TRBD2 (6 bases). CDR1 is MNHEY and CDR2 is SMNVEV in the germline V gene (reference sequence). This CDR3 has 13 amino acids. V dropped 3 bases and J dropped 3 bases, with 9 bases sitting between them. CDR3 sequence (DNA): TGTGCCAGCAGTTTCCGGACTAACTACGAGCAGTACTTC. Its protein product is CASSFRTNYEQYF.

The rearrangement uses TRBV4-3 and TRBJ1-2; D is unresolved. V lost 0 bases and J 5 bases, leaving 19 bases between the germline ends. The CDR3 is 17 residues long. The germline V gene encodes CDR1 LGHNA and CDR2 YSLEER. CDR3 in DNA: TGCGCCAGCAGCCAAGAATGGGAAGGAGGCCCCGCTTATGGCTACACCTTC. Protein sequence: CASSQEWEGGPAYGYTF.

This chain connects TRBV5-1 to TRBJ2-7, with 10 bases aligning to TRBD1. The CDR3 length is 16 residues. Germline assignment: CDR1 SGHRS and CDR2 YFSETQ. V shed 0 bases and J 3 bases; nucleotides not matched to a gene: 6. CDR3 loop: CASSLAETGGIYEQYF. CDR3 bases: TGCGCCAGCAGCTTGGCCGAGACAGGGGGCATCTACGAGCAGTACTTC.

The genes are TRBV10-3 and TRBJ2-1; TRBD2 matches at 8 bases. Germline assignment: CDR1 ENHRY and CDR2 SYGVKD. With 3 bases clipped from V and 6 bases from J, the junction kept 7 bases outside the gene matches. The CDR3 has 15 amino acids. Here the CDR3 reads CAISDGRGGGNEQFF. The CDR3 nucleotides are TGTGCCATCAGTGACGGTCGGGGGGGCGGCAATGAGCAGTTCTTC.

The gene calls are TRBV5-6 and TRBJ2-7, with 10 bases aligning to TRBD2. The germline CDR1 and CDR2 sequences are SGHDT and YYEEEE. The CDR3 extends over 16 amino acids. J gave up 4 bases and V 0 bases, and 7 bases lay outside the gene matches. The chain's CDR3 is CASSLGGASGRYEQYF. DNA for the CDR3: TGTGCCAGCAGCTTGGGGGGGGCTAGCGGGAGATACGAGCAGTACTTC.

This chain uses TRBV19 with TRBJ1-1; D unresolved. Germline V gene data show CDR1 as LNHDA and CDR2 as SQIVND (reference sequence). V gave up 8 bases and J gave up 4 bases, with 14 bases separating them. The CDR3 loop spans 13 amino acids. The CDR3, as DNA: TGTGCCAGTGGCCTCGCGGGCGGCACTGAAGCTTTCTTT. Translation gives CASGLAGGTEAFF.

This clone was counted once. The genes are TRBV15 and TRBJ2-1; D possibly corresponds to TRBD2 (6 bases). CDR3 length equals 15 residues. Per the germline V gene, CDR1 is LNHNV and CDR2 is YYDKDF (reference sequence). V gave up 3 bases and J gave up 2 bases, with 11 bases separating them. The CDR3 is CATSSGGRTYNEQFF. CDR3 sequence (DNA): TGTGCCACCAGCAGCGGTGGGAGGACCTACAATGAGCAGTTCTTC. The full variable domain, its missing parts supplied by reference TRBV15 and TRBJ2-1, is DAMVIQNPRYQVTQFGKPVTLSCSQTLNHNVMYWYQQKSSQAPKLLFHYYDKDFNNEADTPDNFQSRRPNTSFCFLDIRSPGLGDTAMYLCATSSGGRTYNEQFFGPGTRLTVL.

The chain is built from TRBV7-2 and TRBJ2-7; D may be TRBD2 (5 bases). There are 19 residues in the CDR3. Germline loops: CDR1 SGHTA, CDR2 FQGNSA. Trimming took 1 base from V and 2 from J, leaving 24 bases between them. The CDR3 region has the DNA TGTGCCAGCAGCTTAGTCGGGATAGGTGGAAGGCGGCCCACCTACGAGCAGTACTTC. This gives the protein CASSLVGIGGRRPTYEQYF. The whole variable domain, filled in from reference TRBV7-2 and TRBJ2-7, reads GAGVSQSPSNKVTEKGKDVELRCDPISGHTALYWYRQSLGQGLEFLIYFQGNSAPDKSGLPSDRFSAERTGGSVSTLTIQRTQQEDSAVYLCASSLVGIGGRRPTYEQYFGPGTRLTVT.

This chain connects TRBV13 to TRBJ2-4; perhaps TRBD1 as D (6 bases). V was shortened by 0 bases and J by 15 bases, with 12 bases between the two germline ends. Germline CDR1 is PRHDT and CDR2 is FYEKMQ (reference sequence). The CDR3 contains 12 residues. The CDR3 here is CASSLGANRVYF. The CDR3 DNA sequence: TGTGCCAGCAGCTTAGGCGCGAACAGGGTGTACTTC. Based on the CDR3 plus reference TRBV13 and TRBJ2-4, the full variable domain is AAGVIQSPRHLIKEKRETATLKCYPIPRHDTVYWYQQGPGQDPQFLISFYEKMQSDKGSIPDRFSAQQFSDYHSELNMSSLELGDSALYFCASSLGANRVYFGAGTRLSVL.

On this clone: The sample holds other DNA sequences that translate to the same CDR3. CDR3 in amino acids: CASSFGQKTDTQYF. Here the CDR3 DNA reads TGTGCCAGCAGCTTTGGACAGAAAACAGATACGCAGTATTTT. This sequence joins TRBV11-2 and TRBJ2-3; tentatively, D is TRBD1 (6 bases). The germline V gene has CDR1 SGHAT and CDR2 FQNNGV. The CDR3 extends over 14 amino acids. V lost 3 bases and J lost 3, with 10 bases in between.

CDR3 sequence reads: CASSLRQATNEKLFF. CDR3 coding DNA: TGTGCCAGTAGCCTCAGACAGGCCACCAATGAAAAACTGTTTTTT. The J gene is TRBJ1-4, the V gene TRBV19; D may be TRBD1 (6 bases). Trimming took off 6 bases at V and 5 bases at J, with 16 bases between the two ends. The CDR3 sequence is 15 residues long. Per germline, CDR1 LNHDA and CDR2 SQIVND (reference sequence).

The chain has TRBV7-2 and TRBJ2-5; 8 nucleotides align to TRBD2. Trimming cost V 2 bases and J 1 base; bases outside gene matches: 12. Germline CDR1 reads SGHTA; CDR2 reads FQGNSA. This CDR3 has 18 residues. The DNA of the CDR3 is TGTGCCAGCAGCTTAAAGGGTGCAAGCGGGGGCCTCCAAGAGACCCAGTACTTC. This sequence encodes CASSLKGASGGLQETQYF. Full variable domain (missing parts from reference TRBV7-2 and TRBJ2-5): GAGVSQSPSNKVTEKGKDVELRCDPISGHTALYWYRQSLGQGLEFLIYFQGNSAPDKSGLPSDRFSAERTGGSVSTLTIQRTQQEDSAVYLCASSLKGASGGLQETQYFGPGTRLLVL.

The genes are TRBV6-5 and TRBJ2-7, with D maybe TRBD1 (6 bases). The length of the CDR3 is 13 residues. The V end was cut by 6 bases, the J end by 0 bases, with 9 bases between. Germline V gene lookup returns CDR1 MNHEY and CDR2 SVGAGI. The CDR3 loop reads CASRKQGSYEQYF. The CDR3 nucleotides are TGTGCCAGCAGGAAACAGGGCTCCTACGAGCAGTACTTC.

The chain links TRBV7-2 to TRBJ2-7, with a weak D call TRBD2 (5 bases). The CDR3 totals 12 residues. From germline, CDR1 is SGHTA and CDR2 FQGNSA. Between the trimmed V and J ends, which lost 8 bases and 5 bases, there was a span of 13 bases. The CDR3 DNA sequence: TGTGCCAGCGGATCACTAGTCCACGAGCAGTACTTC. This gives the protein CASGSLVHEQYF.

V gene TRBV6-5 combines with J gene TRBJ1-2; D unresolved. The CDR3 length is 13 residues. V lost 0 bases, J lost 6 bases, and 8 bases lay in between. Germline loops: CDR1 MNHEY, CDR2 SVGAGI. CDR3 sequence: CASSYSGKDGYTF. CDR3 coding DNA: TGTGCCAGCAGTTACTCCGGGAAGGATGGCTACACCTTC.

CDR3 coding DNA: TGTGCCAGCAGCCCAACCCCTCACGGGACAGGGGAAGAAAAACTGTTTTTT. Its translation is CASSPTPHGTGEEKLFF. The chain recombines TRBV4-2 with TRBJ1-4, with 10 bases matching TRBD1. The CDR3 totals 17 residues. The germline gives CDR1 LGHNA, CDR2 YNFKEQ. With V trimmed by 4 bases and J by 8 bases, 13 bases remained unmatched.

V usage is TRBV2 and J usage is TRBJ1-4, with TRBD1 identical over 10 bases. With 11 bases clipped from V and 0 bases from J, the junction kept 6 bases outside the gene matches. CDR1 is SNHLY and CDR2 is FYNNEI in the germline V gene. This CDR3 has 15 residues. In DNA, the CDR3 is TGTGCCGGGAGACAGGGGGCTGCAACTAATGAAAAACTGTTTTTT. It translates to CAGRQGAATNEKLFF. The whole variable domain, remainder taken from reference TRBV2 and TRBJ1-4, is EPEVTQTPSHQVTQMGQEVILRCVPISNHLYFYWYRQILGQKVEFLVSFYNNEISEKSEIFDDQFSVERPDGSNFTLKIRSTKLEDSAMYFCAGRQGAATNEKLFFGSGTQLSVL.

This clone showed up just a few times. The rearrangement joins TRBV19 to TRBJ1-4; tentative D call: TRBD1 (5 bases). The V gene's germline CDR1 is LNHDA and CDR2 SQIVND (reference sequence). The CDR3 extends over 14 amino acids. For the CDR3, the DNA is TGTGCTAGCCGGGGGAAGGGCTACTATGAAAAACTGTTTTTT. Protein sequence: CASRGKGYYEKLFF.

This chain links TRBV7-9 with TRBJ2-7; D gene ambiguous. The V gene lost 5 bases and the J gene lost 2 bases, with 4 bases spanning the gap. This CDR3 has 11 residues. The germline V gene has CDR1 SEHNR and CDR2 FQNEAQ (reference sequence). The CDR3 loop reads CASSRAYEQYF. The DNA of the CDR3 is TGTGCCAGCAGCCGGGCCTACGAGCAGTACTTC. The whole variable domain, remainder taken from reference TRBV7-9 and TRBJ2-7, is DTGVSQNPRHKITKRGQNVTFRCDPISEHNRLYWYRQTLGQGPEFLTYFQNEAQLEKSRLLSDRFSAERPKGSFSTLEIQRTEQGDSAMYLCASSRAYEQYFGPGTRLTVT.

This sequence joins TRBV27 and TRBJ1-2, with D possibly TRBD1 on 5 matching bases. The CDR3 is 14 residues long. Germline-derived CDR1 and CDR2 are MNHEY and SMNVEV (reference sequence). V was cut by 6 bases and J by 5 bases, with 16 bases left in between. The CDR3 here is CASSRLSDSYGYTF. CDR3 nucleotide sequence: TGTGCCAGCAGCCGACTCTCCGACAGTTATGGCTACACCTTC.

This clone showed up just once. The chain is built from TRBV13 and TRBJ2-4; 7 bases are shared with TRBD2. V lost 5 bases and J lost 0; bases outside the gene matches: 7. The CDR3 is made up of 16 amino acids. Germline loops: CDR1 PRHDT, CDR2 FYEKMQ (reference sequence). This chain's CDR3 is CASSHRDYLAKNIQYF. The CDR3 nucleotides read TGTGCCAGCAGCCACCGGGACTACCTAGCCAAAAACATTCAGTACTTC.

The CDR3 sequence: CASSFVGHIYEQYF. The CDR3 region has the DNA TGCGCCAGCAGCTTCGTGGGACACATCTACGAGCAGTACTTC. This sequence joins TRBV5-1 and TRBJ2-7; TRBD1 might be the D (6 bases). The germline CDR1 and CDR2 sequences are SGHRS and YFSETQ. V gave up 2 bases and J gave up 3 bases, with 12 bases separating them. The CDR3 extends over 14 amino acids.

A single count supports this clone. An end of the junction does not agree with germline; a read error may underlie this. This CDR3 is CASSVSLGLAGAGANGLTF. The CDR3 bases are TGTGCCAGCAGCGTATCGCTGGGACTAGCGGGAGCTGGGGCCAACGGCCTGACTTTC. The chain joins TRBV9 to TRBJ2-6; 14 bases agree with TRBD2. The CDR3 sequence is 19 residues long. Germline-derived CDR1 and CDR2 are SGDLS and YYNGEE.

The chain joins TRBV27 to TRBJ1-6; D not certain. V was trimmed by 4 bases and J by 9 bases, leaving 7 bases between them. CDR1 is MNHEY, CDR2 SMNVEV, per germline (reference sequence). This CDR3 comprises 12 residues. The CDR3 reads CASSSPGSPLHF. The DNA of the CDR3 is TGTGCCAGCAGTTCCCCCGGTTCACCCCTCCACTTT.

With regard to this clone: One end of the junction varies from germline; a read error may be responsible. The chain uses TRBV2 and TRBJ2-4, with 7 bases matching TRBD1. Germline V CDR1 and CDR2: SNHLY, FYNNEI. This CDR3 comprises 11 residues. In DNA form, the CDR3 reads TGTGCCACTAAACAGGGGAACAGTCAGTACTTC. This translates into CATKQGNSQYF.

The J gene is TRBJ1-6, the V gene TRBV2; TRBD1 matches at 9 bases. The CDR3 runs to 14 residues. Germline V gene lookup returns CDR1 SNHLY and CDR2 FYNNEI. J was trimmed by 7 bases and V by 8 bases; bases with no gene match: 6. This CDR3 reads CASCWTGDNSPLHF. For the CDR3, the DNA is TGTGCCAGCTGTTGGACAGGGGACAATTCACCCCTCCACTTT.

In its sample, this clone was seen a few times. The chain has TRBV19 and TRBJ2-7; 9 bases align to TRBD1. In germline, CDR1 is LNHDA, CDR2 SQIVND (reference sequence). CDR3 length: 13 residues. V gave up 8 bases and J gave up 3 bases; unmatched junction bases: 5. This chain's CDR3 is CASGPGQGYEQYF. CDR3 DNA sequence: TGTGCCAGTGGTCCGGGACAGGGCTACGAGCAGTACTTC.

CDR3 sequence (DNA): TGTGCCAGCAGCTTGGGGGGGCTGTATAATTCACCCCTCCACTTT. Protein product: CASSLGGLYNSPLHF. The chain is built from TRBV5-6 and TRBJ1-6; possibly TRBD1 for D (6 bases). Germline lookup yields CDR1 SGHDT and CDR2 YYEEEE. With 0 bases removed from V and 4 bases from J, the gap between germline ends came to 8 bases. The CDR3 sequence is 15 residues long.

CDR3 region: CASSRDNSYEQYF. CDR3 nucleotide sequence: TGTGCCAGCTCACGGGACAACTCCTACGAGCAGTACTTC. The V call is TRBV18, the J call TRBJ2-7, with a weak D call TRBD1 (6 bases). The CDR3 spans 13 residues. Germline assignment: CDR1 KGHSH and CDR2 LQKENI. Trimming left V 4 bases short and J 0 bases short, with 7 bases between.

For the CDR3, the DNA is TGTGCCAGCAGCTTATTGGCTAGCGGCCGCACAGATACGCAGTATTTT. Its translation is CASSLLASGRTDTQYF. The J gene is TRBJ2-3, the V gene TRBV7-8, with 7 positions matching TRBD2. The CDR3 extends over 16 amino acids. From germline, CDR1 is SGHVS and CDR2 FQNEAQ. V gave up 2 bases and J gave up 1 base; unmatched junction bases: 6.